The 12 T cell receptor beta chains below all came from one sample that was sequenced in a study of cytomegalovirus exposure and HLA in healthy donors. The primer mix had 60 Vbeta and 13 Jbeta primers. Clones were read by immunoSEQ multiplex PCR, and TCRdb kept only the in-frame ones, dropping some. The sample holds about 55,000 clones, 60% to 80% seen once. Sequencing was performed on PBMCs. The receptors here all came from a female donor in good health and CMV-seronegative.

The chain is built from TRBV29-1 and TRBJ1-1; a possible D gene is TRBD1 (5 bases). V gave up 8 bases and J gave up 7 bases, with 20 bases separating them. The germline V gene encodes CDR1 SQVTM and CDR2 ANQGSEA. The CDR3 covers 13 residues. The CDR3 protein is CSSRQTDAREAFF. CDR3 DNA sequence: TGCAGCAGCCGACAGACCGACGCCCGTGAAGCTTTCTTT.

The rearrangement joins TRBV7-2 to TRBJ2-7, with a weak D call TRBD1 (5 bases). Germline CDR1 reads SGHTA; CDR2 reads FQGNSA. Trimming removed 3 bases at V and 0 bases at J, with 9 bases between. This CDR3 is built from 14 residues. Here the CDR3 DNA reads TGTGCCAGCAGCTTTCCGACAGTCTCCTACGAGCAGTACTTC. Amino acids: CASSFPTVSYEQYF.

The J gene is TRBJ2-5, the V gene TRBV6-1, with TRBD2 as a possible D gene (7 bases). V was trimmed by 6 bases and J by 5 bases, leaving 19 bases between them. The CDR3 has 15 amino acids. Germline V gene lookup returns CDR1 MNHNS and CDR2 SASEGT. CDR3: CASSPVGGGVETQYF. The CDR3 DNA sequence: TGTGCCAGCAGCCCGGTGGGGGGGGGCGTTGAGACCCAGTACTTC.

This clone occurred a few times. V and J are TRBV18 and TRBJ1-1, with D perhaps matching TRBD1 (5 bases). Trimming cost V 2 bases and J 5 bases, with 6 bases left between them. The germline CDR1 and CDR2 sequences are KGHSH and LQKENI. The CDR3 covers 12 residues. The CDR3 nucleotides are TGTGCCAGCTCACCAGGGGCGACTGAAGCTTTCTTT. This codes for CASSPGATEAFF.

The chain uses TRBV11-2 and TRBJ1-1; no firm D call. The CDR3 sequence is 14 residues long. Trimming took off 5 bases at V and 0 bases at J, with 10 bases between the two ends. The germline V gene has CDR1 SGHAT and CDR2 FQNNGV. The DNA of the CDR3 is TGTGCCAGCAGCGACTCGGTTGTGAACACTGAAGCTTTCTTT. This translates into CASSDSVVNTEAFF.

This rearrangement joins TRBV7-2 to TRBJ1-2; tentatively, D is TRBD1 (6 bases). V was pared by 5 bases and J by 4 bases, with 8 bases between. The germline CDR1 and CDR2 sequences are SGHTA and FQGNSA. The CDR3 contains 12 residues. The CDR3 coding sequence is TGTGCCAGCAGCCGGGACATCTATGGCTACACCTTC. Protein: CASSRDIYGYTF.

The J gene is TRBJ2-2, the V gene TRBV18; the match to TRBD2 covers 9 bases. CDR1 and CDR2 (germline): KGHSH, LQKENI. J lost 3 bases, V lost 9 bases, and 5 bases had no gene match. The CDR3 totals 14 residues. CDR3 residues: CASSLAGYTGELFF. The CDR3 nucleotides read TGTGCCAGTTCCCTAGCGGGATACACCGGGGAGCTGTTTTTT.

This chain joins TRBV5-1 and TRBJ1-2; 7 bases align to TRBD1. V was pared by 0 bases and J by 5 bases, with 7 bases of the junction left unmatched. Germline-derived CDR1 and CDR2 are SGHRS and YFSETQ. There are 15 residues in the CDR3. CDR3 loop: CASSLGDRARYGYTF. The CDR3 DNA reads as TGCGCCAGCAGCTTGGGAGACAGGGCTAGATATGGCTACACCTTC.

J is TRBJ2-5 and V is TRBV5-7, with 8 bases matching TRBD2. TRBV5-7 is assigned to the ORF class and has an uncertain function. The CDR3 totals 17 residues. With 0 bases clipped from V and 3 bases from J, the junction kept 10 bases outside the gene matches. The CDR3: CASSLACAGGLEETQYF. For the CDR3, the DNA is TGTGCCAGCAGCTTGGCCTGTGCGGGAGGCCTAGAAGAGACCCAGTACTTC.

The chain combines TRBV7-9 with TRBJ1-4, with unresolved D. Germline V lookup: CDR1 SEHNR, CDR2 FQNEAQ (reference sequence). This CDR3 is 16 amino acids long. V dropped 0 bases and J dropped 3 bases, with 11 bases sitting between them. The DNA for the CDR3 is TGTGCCAGCAGCTTAGCGGGCAATCGAGCTAATGAAAAACTGTTTTTT. Protein product: CASSLAGNRANEKLFF.

CDR3 sequence: CASSFDGTGGLYEQYF. CDR3 in DNA: TGTGCCAGCAGTTTCGACGGGACAGGGGGCCTCTACGAGCAGTACTTC. The J gene is TRBJ2-7, the V gene TRBV6-5; 12 bases match TRBD1. From germline, CDR1 is MNHEY and CDR2 SVGAGI. The CDR3 runs 16 residues. V lost 4 bases and J lost 3; bases outside the gene matches: 7.

The rearrangement uses TRBV4-2 and TRBJ1-2; D is uncertain. Per the germline V gene, CDR1 is LGHNA and CDR2 is YNFKEQ. The V end was cut by 1 base, the J end by 2 bases, with 5 bases between. This CDR3 is 13 amino acids long. The CDR3 spells CASSQGRNYGYTF. For the CDR3, the DNA is TGTGCCAGCAGCCAAGGGCGGAACTATGGCTACACCTTC.